Listed here are 15 T cell receptor beta chains from one sample, sequenced in a study of blood T cell repertoires in COVID-19. Libraries were prepared by immunoSEQ multiplex PCR; TCRdb keeps only in-frame clonotypes and omits some of them. The sample holds about 74,000 clones, roughly 92% seen once. Sequencing was done on a sample of peripheral blood. These receptors all stem from a man between 50 and 59 years old with COVID-19, enrolled during active disease.

The genes are TRBV5-1 and TRBJ2-1; weak D call: TRBD1 (5 bases). The V and J ends lost 5 bases and 8 bases respectively, with 8 bases between them. Germline values: CDR1 SGHRS, CDR2 YFSETQ. The CDR3 covers 11 residues. The CDR3 DNA follows: TGCGCCAGCAGAGGGGAATATGAGCAGTTCTTC. Its protein product is CASRGEYEQFF.

The V call is TRBV28, the J call TRBJ2-2; D is undetermined. The CDR3 is 15 amino acids. Trimming removed 3 bases at V and 0 bases at J, with 8 bases between. Germline lookup yields CDR1 MDHEN and CDR2 SYDVKM. CDR3 DNA sequence: TGTGCCAGCAGTTTGACACTCGCGAACACCGGGGAGCTGTTTTTT. As protein: CASSLTLANTGELFF.

The chain employs TRBV2 and TRBJ2-2; D is possibly TRBD1 (5 bases). The V gene lost 6 bases and the J gene lost 0 bases, with 8 bases spanning the gap. Germline CDR1 is SNHLY and CDR2 is FYNNEI. The CDR3 consists of 14 residues. This CDR3 reads CASRTVTNTGELFF. For the CDR3, the DNA is TGTGCCAGCAGGACAGTTACGAACACCGGGGAGCTGTTTTTT. The full variable domain, completed using reference TRBV2 and TRBJ2-2, is EPEVTQTPSHQVTQMGQEVILRCVPISNHLYFYWYRQILGQKVEFLVSFYNNEISEKSEIFDDQFSVERPDGSNFTLKIRSTKLEDSAMYFCASRTVTNTGELFFGEGSRLTVL.

The sample holds a few counts of this clone. This CDR3 is CASSAVASNEQFF. CDR3 in DNA: TGTGCCAGCAGTGCTGTTGCGTCTAATGAGCAGTTCTTC. The rearrangement links TRBV2 to TRBJ2-1, with D hard to call. This CDR3 region has 13 residues. V was clipped by 4 bases and J by 7 bases, with 11 bases between them. CDR1 and CDR2 (germline): SNHLY, FYNNEI.

V is TRBV6-5 and J is TRBJ1-1, with a weak D call TRBD1 (5 bases). With 5 bases removed from V and 5 bases from J, the gap between germline ends came to 15 bases. In germline, CDR1 is MNHEY, CDR2 SVGAGI. The CDR3 consists of 14 residues. The CDR3 spells CASSPGRRGTEAFF. The CDR3, as DNA: TGTGCCAGCAGTCCGGGAAGGCGGGGGACTGAAGCTTTCTTT.

This clone occurred a few times. Within the sample, other DNA sequences also encode this same CDR3. The V call is TRBV2, the J call TRBJ1-1; TRBD1 agrees at 8 bases. With V trimmed by 4 bases and J by 8 bases, 3 bases remained unmatched. The CDR3 runs to 12 residues. Germline values: CDR1 SNHLY, CDR2 FYNNEI. CDR3 in amino acids: CASSGQGTEAFF. CDR3 DNA: TGTGCCAGCAGTGGACAGGGGACCGAAGCTTTCTTT.

The rearrangement joins TRBV6-5 to TRBJ1-4; TRBD1 might be the D (5 bases). The germline V gene has CDR1 MNHEY and CDR2 SVGAGI. The CDR3 consists of 13 residues. V shed 10 bases and J shed 6 bases, with 15 bases lying between them. The CDR3 DNA follows: TGTGCCACGAGTCGGGGGTCGCATGAAAAACTGTTTTTT. As protein: CATSRGSHEKLFF.

This clone occurred once. This chain uses TRBV19 with TRBJ1-2, with TRBD1 as a possible D gene (6 bases). Between the trimmed V and J ends, which lost 3 bases and 6 bases, there was a span of 8 bases. The CDR3 is 12 residues long. Germline V CDR1 and CDR2: LNHDA, SQIVND (reference sequence). The CDR3 is CASSMQGNGYTF. The DNA of the CDR3 is TGTGCCAGTAGTATGCAGGGGAATGGCTACACCTTC.

In DNA, the CDR3 is TGTGCCAGCAGCTTAGGGACAGGGTCCCCTGGAAACACCATATATTTT. It is translated as CASSLGTGSPGNTIYF. This sequence joins TRBV7-9 and TRBJ1-3, with 8 bases lining up with TRBD1. The trim removed 1 base at V and 2 bases at J, leaving 4 bases unmatched. The CDR3 is made up of 16 amino acids. CDR1 SEHNR and CDR2 FQNEAQ come from the germline V gene (reference sequence).

This chain joins TRBV7-9 and TRBJ1-4; TRBD1 aligns across 9 bases. Per germline, CDR1 SEHNR and CDR2 FQNEAQ (reference sequence). V was pared by 3 bases and J by 5 bases, with 1 base of the junction left unmatched. The CDR3 totals 14 residues. The CDR3 spells CASSFGQGNEKLFF. CDR3 nucleotides: TGTGCCAGCAGCTTTGGACAGGGGAATGAAAAACTGTTTTTT.

The chain has TRBV3-1 (or the pseudogene TRBV3-2) and TRBJ2-7; the D is unclear. Per the germline V gene, CDR1 is LGHDT and CDR2 is YNNKEL (reference sequence). Deletions cut 2 bases from V and 6 bases from J, with 11 bases between. The CDR3 is 13 residues long. CDR3 in DNA: TGTGCCAGCAGCCAATCTAGTCTCAGCGAGCAGTACTTC. This sequence encodes CASSQSSLSEQYF.

A single count supports this clone. The genes are TRBV18 and TRBJ1-5; TRBD1 aligns across 9 bases. Germline V CDR1 and CDR2: KGHSH, LQKENI. This CDR3 spans 15 amino acids. V trimming: 5 bases; J trimming: 4 bases; junction bases outside the gene matches: 6. The CDR3, as DNA: TGTGCCAGCTCAAGCGGACAGGGGAGAAATCAGCCCCAGCATTTT. Translation gives CASSSGQGRNQPQHF.

The chain couples TRBV19 to TRBJ2-1, with a weak D call TRBD2 (6 bases). Germline V gene data show CDR1 as LNHDA and CDR2 as SQIVND (reference sequence). Trimming shortened V by 5 bases and J by 3 bases, and 14 bases separated the two germline ends. The CDR3 is 15 residues long. Here the CDR3 DNA reads TGTGCCAGTAGTTCTGGGACTTCCTACTACAATGAGCAGTTCTTC. As protein: CASSSGTSYYNEQFF.

The CDR3 DNA follows: TGTGCCAGCGGTTCCGAAGGGGGCGAGCAGTACGTC. It specifies CASGSEGGEQYV. V usage is TRBV6-5 and J usage is TRBJ2-7; D might be TRBD1 (6 bases). This CDR3 region has 12 residues. V dropped 8 bases and J dropped 6 bases, with 14 bases sitting between them. The germline V gene encodes CDR1 MNHEY and CDR2 SVGAGI.

The chain recombines TRBV5-1 with TRBJ2-2, with a tentative D call TRBD2 (5 bases). The V end lost 0 bases, the J end lost 4 bases, and 7 bases lay between the germline ends. Germline V gives CDR1 SGHRS, CDR2 YFSETQ. The CDR3 runs 14 residues. This chain's CDR3 is CASSLAGTTGELFF. CDR3 coding DNA: TGCGCCAGCAGCTTGGCGGGAACCACCGGGGAGCTGTTTTTT.